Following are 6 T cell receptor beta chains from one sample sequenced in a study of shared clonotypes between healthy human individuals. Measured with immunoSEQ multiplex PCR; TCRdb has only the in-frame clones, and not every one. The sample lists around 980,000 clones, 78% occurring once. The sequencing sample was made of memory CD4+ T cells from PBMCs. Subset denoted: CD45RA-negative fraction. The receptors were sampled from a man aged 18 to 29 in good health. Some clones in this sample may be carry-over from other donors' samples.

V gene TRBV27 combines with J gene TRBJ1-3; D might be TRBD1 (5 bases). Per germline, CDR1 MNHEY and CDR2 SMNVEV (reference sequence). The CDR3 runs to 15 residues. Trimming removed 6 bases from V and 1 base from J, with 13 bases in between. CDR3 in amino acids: CASRGGGRSGNTIYF. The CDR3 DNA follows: TGTGCCAGCAGGGGGGGTGGCAGGTCTGGAAACACCATATATTTT.

CDR3 sequence (DNA): TGTGCCAGCAGTGCGACAACAGGGGGCCCCTACAATGAGCAGTTCTTC. It is translated as CASSATTGGPYNEQFF. J is TRBJ2-1 and V is TRBV6-1, with 9 positions matching TRBD1. Trimming removed 4 bases from V and 2 bases from J; junction bases left unmatched: 6. The CDR3 covers 16 residues. Per germline, CDR1 MNHNS and CDR2 SASEGT.

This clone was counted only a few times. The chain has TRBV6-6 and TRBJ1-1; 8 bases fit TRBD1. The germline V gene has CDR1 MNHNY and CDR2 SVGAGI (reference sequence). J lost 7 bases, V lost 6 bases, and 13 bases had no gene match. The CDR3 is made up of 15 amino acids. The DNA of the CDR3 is TGTGCCAGCAGAACAGGGGGGGAACGGCGAGGTGAAGCTTTCTTT. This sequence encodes CASRTGGERRGEAFF.

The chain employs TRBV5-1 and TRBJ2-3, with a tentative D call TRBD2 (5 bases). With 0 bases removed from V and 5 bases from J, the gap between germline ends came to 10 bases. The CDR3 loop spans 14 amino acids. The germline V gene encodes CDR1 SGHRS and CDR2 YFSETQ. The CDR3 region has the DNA TGCGCCAGCAGCTTGGGGGGAGTGGGAGATACGCAGTATTTT. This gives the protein CASSLGGVGDTQYF.

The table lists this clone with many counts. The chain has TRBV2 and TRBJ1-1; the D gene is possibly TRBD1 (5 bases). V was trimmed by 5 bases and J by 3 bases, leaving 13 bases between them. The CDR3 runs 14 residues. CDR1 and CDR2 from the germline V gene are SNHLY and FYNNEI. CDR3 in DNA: TGTGCCAGCAGTAGCTTAGGCAGGGACACTGAAGCTTTCTTT. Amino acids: CASSSLGRDTEAFF.

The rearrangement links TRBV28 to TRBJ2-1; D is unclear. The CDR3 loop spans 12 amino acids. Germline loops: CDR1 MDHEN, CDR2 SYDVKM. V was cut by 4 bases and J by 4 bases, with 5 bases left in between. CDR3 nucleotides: TGTGCCAGCAGTTCCATTTACAATGAGCAGTTCTTC. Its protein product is CASSSIYNEQFF. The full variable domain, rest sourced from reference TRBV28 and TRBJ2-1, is DVKVTQSSRYLVKRTGEKVFLECVQDMDHENMFWYRQDPGLGLRLIYFSYDVKMKEKGDIPEGYSVSREKKERFSLILESASTNQTSMYLCASSSIYNEQFFGPGTRLTVL.